The present TCR beta chain was sequenced within a study of blood T cell repertoires in COVID-19. Germline CDR1 reads LGHNA; CDR2 reads YNFKEQ. V shed 4 bases and J 12 bases; nucleotides not matched to a gene: 7. The CDR3 sequence is 13 residues long. TCRdb's table, derived via immunoSEQ multiplex PCR, lists solely in-frame clones and lacks some. The sample includes 180,000 or so clones, 81% of them seen just once. Sequencing was carried out using peripheral blood. The sequence was collected from a woman aged 40 to 50 with COVID-19, enrolled during active disease. The rearrangement links TRBV4-2 to TRBJ2-1; 9 nucleotides line up with TRBD2. As DNA, the CDR3 is TGTGCCAGCAGCCTTCCTAGCGGGGCTGGGCAGTTCTTC. It encodes CASSLPSGAGQFF.